This T cell receptor (beta chain) is from a study of shared clonotypes between healthy human individuals. Trimming left V 0 bases short and J 9 bases short, with 12 bases between. CDR3 length equals 13 residues. The germline V gene has CDR1 GTSNPN and CDR2 SVGIG (reference sequence). The method was immunoSEQ multiplex PCR; TCRdb's version includes in-frame clones alone and lacks a portion of them. The table has some 980,000 clones, approximately 80% seen once. The clonotype comes from a young man in good health. The gene calls are TRBV30 and TRBJ1-5; no clear D. Sequencing was carried out using memory CD4+ T cells sorted from blood. Subset of the sample: CD45RA-negative fraction. CDR3 in amino acids: CAWSVQWNRPQHF. The CDR3 DNA reads TGTGCCTGGAGTGTACAGTGGAATAGGCCCCAGCATTTT.